This entry concerns a single T cell receptor beta chain. What it binds is not known. This entry is derived from a study of cytomegalovirus exposure and HLA in healthy donors. Study-level findings and limits: Specific recognition of CMV antigens was confirmed in vitro for a few chains (all CMV-associated). Associated with cytomegalovirus, according to the listing, were 150 to 200 TCR beta chains.

Assay: immunoSEQ multiplex PCR; the TCRdb copy retains only in-frame clones and omits some. The table includes some 65,000 clones, approximately 97% detected once. V was clipped by 7 bases and J by 5 bases; unmatched bases: 10. The CDR3 length is 13 residues. Per germline, CDR1 SQVTM and CDR2 ANQGSEA. The receptor's source is a man aged 18 to 30 in good health and CMV-seronegative. The sample comprised PBMCs. This sequence joins TRBV29-1 and TRBJ1-1; 7 bases match TRBD1. The DNA of the CDR3 is TGCAGCGCCTTGACAGGGTCCAATACTGAAGCTTTCTTT. Translated, it gives CSALTGSNTEAFF.